Listed below are T cell receptor beta chains from one sample, sequenced in a study of T cell responses to AZD1222 COVID-19 vaccine. Only in-frame clones appear in the TCRdb table, and some are missing; sequencing was by immunoSEQ multiplex PCR. The table has some 110,000 clones, 80% to 90% seen once; the top ten hold around 3.1%. The sequenced sample was peripheral blood, obtained on day 0 of AZD1222 vaccination. These receptors originate from an adult in good health. Each CDR3 is given with its conserved first and last residue. Fields, in order: CDR3 DNA, CDR3 protein, clone size, J gene, D gene, V gene. The D gene is left open where the match is weak. Only part of the rows carry a size: once, few, many, or a class if the clone is expanded.

TGTGCCAGCAGCCCCAGCACAGGGGAAGCTTTCTTT | CASSPSTGEAFF | few | TRBJ1-1 | NA | TRBV3-1/TRBV3-2
TGTGCCACCAGCTGGGAGACAGGGAACGGTGAAAAACTGTTTTTT | CATSWETGNGEKLFF | NA | TRBJ1-4 | TRBD1 | TRBV15
TGTGCCATCAGTCAGGGGGCGCACACTGAAGCTTTCTTT | CAISQGAHTEAFF | NA | TRBJ1-1 | TRBD1 | TRBV10-3
TGTGCCAGCTCACCGGAGAACGGTTTCTCCTACAATGAGCAGTTCTTC | CASSPENGFSYNEQFF | NA | TRBJ2-1 | NA | TRBV18
TGTGCCAGCAGCAAGAGGACTAGCGGGGCTGGAGATACGCAGTATTTT | CASSKRTSGAGDTQYF | NA | TRBJ2-3 | TRBD2 | TRBV5-4
TGCAGCGTTGAAAACGTAGAAGCTTTCTTT | CSVENVEAFF | NA | TRBJ1-1 | NA | TRBV29-1
TGTGCCAGCAGTTTCTGGGATCTCAACGAGCAGTACTTC | CASSFWDLNEQYF | NA | TRBJ2-7 | NA | TRBV28
TGTGCCAGCAGCCAAGGGGTCGGGGGTGGAAAGAATGGCTACACCTTC | CASSQGVGGGKNGYTF | NA | TRBJ1-2 | NA | TRBV4-2
TGTGCCAGTAGTATAGATCGAACAGCCTCAACTAATGAAAAACTGTTTTTT | CASSIDRTASTNEKLFF | NA | TRBJ1-4 | NA | TRBV19
TGTGCCAGCAGTTTATCTTGGGGATTCGGGGAGCTGTTTTTT | CASSLSWGFGELFF | NA | TRBJ2-2 | NA | TRBV27
TGTGCCAGCAGTTTAGTACCGGAAGTCCCCCTCCACTTT | CASSLVPEVPLHF | NA | TRBJ1-6 | NA | TRBV28
TGTGCCAGCAGCTTAGAGGCGGGGGGGAGGTATGAGCAGTTCTTC | CASSLEAGGRYEQFF | NA | TRBJ2-1 | TRBD2 | TRBV7-2
TGTGCCAGCAGCCCCCCGAAACAGGGTCGGAATGGCTACACCTTC | CASSPPKQGRNGYTF | NA | TRBJ1-2 | NA | TRBV28
TGTGCCAGCAGCTTAGCCGGGACCCATACAGGGGAGCAGTTCTTC | CASSLAGTHTGEQFF | NA | TRBJ2-1 | NA | TRBV11-2
TGTGCCACCTTCGTGAGTGTGTCCGGGACAGGGGTTTCCGGGGAGCTGTTTTTT | CATFVSVSGTGVSGELFF | NA | TRBJ2-2 | TRBD1 | TRBV24-1
TGTGCCAGTAGTCCTCCAGAGGGAGGACCCGGAAACACCATATATTTT | CASSPPEGGPGNTIYF | NA | TRBJ1-3 | NA | TRBV19
TGCGCCAGCAGCCAGCCGCTTGGCAGACCCGGGACTAGCGGTTACAGCACAGATACGCAGTATTTT | CASSQPLGRPGTSGYSTDTQYF | NA | TRBJ2-3 | TRBD2 | TRBV4-1
TGTGCCAGCAGCCCCTACGGGGCTGGGGCCAACGTCCTGACTTTC | CASSPYGAGANVLTF | NA | TRBJ2-6 | NA | TRBV7-3
TGTGCCAGCAGCTTAGCAGCCGGACAGCGTCAAGAGACCCAGTACTTC | CASSLAAGQRQETQYF | NA | TRBJ2-5 | NA | TRBV5-4
TGCGCCAGCAGCCAAGCAGGGGCGGGCTACGAGCAGTACTTC | CASSQAGAGYEQYF | few | TRBJ2-7 | NA | TRBV4-1
TGTGCCAGCAGTTTAGGGGGTATCACTGAAGCTTTCTTT | CASSLGGITEAFF | NA | TRBJ1-1 | NA | TRBV12-3/TRBV12-4
TGTGCCAGCATTGCGGGACCATCCCGTACCAGGACCTACGAGCAGTACTTC | CASIAGPSRTRTYEQYF | NA | TRBJ2-7 | NA | TRBV28
TGTGCCATCCGGCGGTTGGAAAAACCGGGGGAGCAGTTCTTC | CAIRRLEKPGEQFF | NA | TRBJ2-1 | NA | TRBV10-3
TGTGCCTACCGGACAGGGGGGCACACCGGGGAGCTGTTTTTT | CAYRTGGHTGELFF | NA | TRBJ2-2 | TRBD1 | TRBV6-5
TGTGCCAGCAGCCGGCGGGAAAACACTGAAGCTTTCTTT | CASSRRENTEAFF | NA | TRBJ1-1 | NA | TRBV7-6
TGTGCCAGCAGCAAAGCAACTAGCGGGGGGACCACGAACACCGGGGAGCTGTTTTTT | CASSKATSGGTTNTGELFF | once | TRBJ2-2 | NA | TRBV21-1
TGCGCCAGCAGCTTGGATAGCAGGGCGAACACGGCAGGGGCCAACGTCCTGACTTTC | CASSLDSRANTAGANVLTF | once | TRBJ2-6 | NA | TRBV5-1
TGTGCCAGCAGTTTATCGAATTCAGGCGCGTACGAGCAGTACTTC | CASSLSNSGAYEQYF | NA | TRBJ2-7 | NA | TRBV27
TGTGCCACCAGCTGGCGGAGTAACTATGGCTACACCTTC | CATSWRSNYGYTF | NA | TRBJ1-2 | NA | TRBV15
TGTGCCAGCTCACCACGACAAGCTAATCAGCCCCAGCATTTT | CASSPRQANQPQHF | NA | TRBJ1-5 | NA | TRBV18
TGCGCCAGCAGCCAAGATGGTTCCGGGGATTCACCCCTCCACTTT | CASSQDGSGDSPLHF | NA | TRBJ1-6 | NA | TRBV4-3
TGCGCCAGTAGCGGGAGGAACTACAATGAGCAGTTCTTC | CASSGRNYNEQFF | NA | TRBJ2-1 | TRBD2 | TRBV5-1
TGTGCCAGCAGCTTGGGAGGGAACACTGAAGCTTTCTTT | CASSLGGNTEAFF | NA | TRBJ1-1 | NA | TRBV5-6
TGCAGCGTTGATGAAGGCCGGAACACTGAAGCTTTCTTT | CSVDEGRNTEAFF | NA | TRBJ1-1 | NA | TRBV29-1
TGTGCCAGCAGCCGGGCCGGCCAAGAGACCCAGTACTTC | CASSRAGQETQYF | NA | TRBJ2-5 | NA | TRBV7-8
TGTGCCAGTAGTGCGGGACAGGGGTACTCCTACGAGCAGTACTTC | CASSAGQGYSYEQYF | NA | TRBJ2-7 | TRBD1 | TRBV19
TGTGCCAGCAGCTTAGCTGGCAATTCACCCCTCCACTTT | CASSLAGNSPLHF | NA | TRBJ1-6 | NA | TRBV7-6
TGTGCCTGGAGTGTATACGGAGCGACTAGCACAGATACGCAGTATTTT | CAWSVYGATSTDTQYF | NA | TRBJ2-3 | NA | TRBV30
TGCGCCAGCAGCTTGAGAGGGATGAGCACAGATACGCAGTATTTT | CASSLRGMSTDTQYF | NA | TRBJ2-3 | NA | TRBV5-1
TGTGCCAGCTTCGGCAAGGACAGACCTTGGGGCTATGGCTACACCTTC | CASFGKDRPWGYGYTF | NA | TRBJ1-2 | NA | TRBV19
TGTGCCAGCAGCTTGTTGGGGACAGGGGCAGATACGCAGTATTTT | CASSLLGTGADTQYF | NA | TRBJ2-3 | TRBD1 | TRBV5-6
TGCGCCAGCAGCCCATCGATTGGGCCGCCCCAGCATTTT | CASSPSIGPPQHF | NA | TRBJ1-5 | NA | TRBV4-1
TGCGCCAGCAGCGCTCAGGATATCTACGAGCAGTACTTC | CASSAQDIYEQYF | NA | TRBJ2-7 | NA | TRBV5-1
TGTGCCAGCAGTCACCAGGGGTCCACTGAAGCTTTCTTT | CASSHQGSTEAFF | NA | TRBJ1-1 | NA | TRBV28
TGCGCCAGCAGCCGCGTACAAGGCGAGCAGTACTTC | CASSRVQGEQYF | NA | TRBJ2-7 | NA | TRBV4-3
TGTGCCAGCAGTTCGATGGGGCTGTTGGGCGAGCAGTACTTC | CASSSMGLLGEQYF | NA | TRBJ2-7 | NA | TRBV5-5
TGTGCCAGCAGTGATTGGGGGGATCAGCCCCAGCATTTT | CASSDWGDQPQHF | NA | TRBJ1-5 | NA | TRBV25-1
TGTGCCAGCAGCCAAACCGGGGTCGGGACCCAGTACTTC | CASSQTGVGTQYF | NA | TRBJ2-5 | NA | TRBV21-1
TGTGCCAGCAGCCCCCAGGGACGCCGTAATCAGCCCCAGCATTTT | CASSPQGRRNQPQHF | NA | TRBJ1-5 | NA | TRBV6-5
TGTGCCAGCTCCCCCTCCTTGGTACAGGGAAGGCACACTGAAGCTTTCTTT | CASSPSLVQGRHTEAFF | NA | TRBJ1-1 | NA | TRBV18
TGTGCCACCAGCAACTGGGGAGAAGCTTTCTTT | CATSNWGEAFF | few | TRBJ1-1 | NA | TRBV15
TGTGCCTGGAGTGTGCCCTCGTGGCGCGACTCCTACGAGCAGTACTTC | CAWSVPSWRDSYEQYF | NA | TRBJ2-7 | NA | TRBV30
TGTGCCAGCGGCTCCTCAGGAAACACCATATATTTT | CASGSSGNTIYF | NA | TRBJ1-3 | NA | TRBV2
TGTGCCAGCAGTTACGCGGTGGGGTCCGTAGAGAATCAGCCCCAGCATTTT | CASSYAVGSVENQPQHF | NA | TRBJ1-5 | NA | TRBV6-2/TRBV6-3